The T cell receptor beta chain described here comes from a study of CD8+CD57+ T cells in acquired aplastic anemia. Study information: CD4+ and CD8+ cells, once sorted, gave DNA averaging approximately 3.4 ug. Study-level results: For CD8+ Simpson's diversity, patients and controls showed no significant difference. The same twenty-nine CD8+ CDR3 sequences occurred in patients and in controls.

The use of genomic DNA as template underpinned the TCR beta VDJ and CDR3 profiling. One entry per CDR3 protein results from TCRdb running MiXCR on the reads. The sample lists under 150,000 distinct CDR3 sequences; roughly 40% were seen once. Sequencing involved patients with CD8+CD57+ cell expansion previously shown by flow cytometry. The CDR3 is 18 residues long. Germline V lookup: CDR1 SGHRS, CDR2 YFSETQ. Between the trimmed V and J ends, which lost 2 bases and 2 bases, there was a span of 22 bases. At least ten counts were recorded for this clonotype. Its antigen is unknown. Sequencing was performed on sorted CD4+, CD8+, or CD8+CD57+ T cells (not recorded which) from PBMCs. The source of this sequence is a human donor with aplastic anemia. The chain carries TRBV5-1 and TRBJ1-2, with D perhaps matching TRBD1 (5 bases). Here the CDR3 DNA reads TGCGCCAGCAGCTTTGGCGCTCGAACAGGATTCCTAAACTATGGCTACACCTTC. Translation: CASSFGARTGFLNYGYTF.